This T cell receptor beta chain was profiled in a study of T cell repertoires in cytomegalovirus infection. Study overall: Public signatures in TCR beta pointed to CMV infection and matching HLA type. Regarding the study as a whole: The cumulative frequency of public TCR beta families distinguished individuals who carried CMV together with the relevant HLA. In two of eight donors, the top clonotype was HLA-C-restricted CMV-specific.

TCRdb ran MiXCR on the reads and lists one entry per CDR3 protein. Counted here are approximately 71,000 distinct CDR3 sequences, around 3.8% occurring once; the ten biggest clones make up about 22%. V gave up 2 bases and J gave up 0 bases, with 8 bases separating them. The CDR3 consists of 15 residues. Germline values: CDR1 SGHTA, CDR2 FQGNSA. This clonotype was found many times. What it binds is not known. The sequenced sample consisted of PBMCs. The sequence derives from a human donor in good health (CMV status not recorded). Some clones in this sample may be carry-over from other donors' samples. This chain connects TRBV7-2 to TRBJ1-3; a possible D gene is TRBD1 (6 bases). CDR3 sequence reads: CASSLYRASGNTIYF. The CDR3 nucleotides read TGTGCCAGCAGCTTATACAGGGCCTCTGGAAACACCATATATTTT.